This T cell receptor beta chain was recorded in a study of OX40 agonist ivuxolimab in advanced cancers. Study-level results: Clonal expansion was seen in CD4+ and CD8+ blood T cells by week 6 at 0.1 to 3.0 mg/kg.

Concerning this clone itself: Antigen unknown.

Assay: immunoSEQ multiplex PCR; the TCRdb copy retains only in-frame clones and omits some. Seen here are 65,000 to 95,000 clones, 84% observed once, and the top ten hold more than 0.5%. Germline V lookup: CDR1 SGHTA, CDR2 FQGNSA. Trimming removed 5 bases from V and 8 bases from J; junction bases left unmatched: 15. CDR3 length: 18 residues. The origin of this receptor is an adult with an advanced solid tumor such as melanoma, head and neck, liver or kidney cancer. This specimen was CD4+ or CD8+ T cells sorted from blood, taken in a trial of the OX40 agonist ivuxolimab. The gene calls are TRBV7-2 and TRBJ1-6; 10 bases line up with TRBD1. The CDR3 nucleotides are TGTGCCAGCAGCCGGCTGGGGACAGGGGTCATGGGGCATTCACCCCTCCACTTT. Translation gives CASSRLGTGVMGHSPLHF.